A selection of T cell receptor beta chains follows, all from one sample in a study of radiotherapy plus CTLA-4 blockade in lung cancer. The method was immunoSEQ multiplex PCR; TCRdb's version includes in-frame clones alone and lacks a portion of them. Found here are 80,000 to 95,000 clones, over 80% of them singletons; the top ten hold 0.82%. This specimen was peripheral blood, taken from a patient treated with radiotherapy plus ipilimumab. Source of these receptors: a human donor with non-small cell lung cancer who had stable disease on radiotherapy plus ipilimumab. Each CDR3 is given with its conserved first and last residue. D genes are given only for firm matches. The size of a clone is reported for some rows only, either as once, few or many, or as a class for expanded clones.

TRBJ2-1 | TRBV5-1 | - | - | CASSWDGLSYNEQFF | TGCGCCAGCAGCTGGGACGGACTTTCCTACAATGAGCAGTTCTTC
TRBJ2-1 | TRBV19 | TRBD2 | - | CATNEKAGVGNEQFF | TGTGCCACCAACGAAAAAGCGGGAGTGGGTAATGAGCAGTTCTTC
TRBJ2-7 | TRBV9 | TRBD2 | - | CASSTAGGPREQYF | TGTGCCAGCAGCACAGCGGGGGGGCCTCGCGAGCAGTACTTC
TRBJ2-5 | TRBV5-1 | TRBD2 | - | CASSLVASGQETQYF | TGCGCCAGCAGCTTGGTCGCTAGCGGACAAGAGACCCAGTACTTC
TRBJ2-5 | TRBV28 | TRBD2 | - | CASSRDYQETQYF | TGTGCCAGCAGCCGGGACTATCAAGAGACCCAGTACTTC
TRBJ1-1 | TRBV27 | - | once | CAIARKPNTEAFF | TGTGCCATCGCTCGGAAGCCGAACACTGAAGCTTTCTTT
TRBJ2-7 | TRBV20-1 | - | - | CSARLAVGLYF | TGCAGTGCTAGACTGGCGGTTGGCTTGTACTTC
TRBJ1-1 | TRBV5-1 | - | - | CASSSIRGGRTEAFF | TGCGCCAGCAGCTCAATACGGGGGGGCCGGACTGAAGCTTTCTTT
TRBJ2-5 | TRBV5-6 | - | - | CASSLKDSLQTQYF | TGTGCCAGCAGCTTAAAGGACAGTCTCCAGACCCAGTACTTC
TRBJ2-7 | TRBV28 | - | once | CASSLISYEQYF | TGTGCCAGCAGTTTGATCTCCTACGAGCAGTACTTC
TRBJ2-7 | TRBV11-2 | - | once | CASSRGAASSYEQYF | TGTGCCAGCAGCCGGGGGGCAGCGAGCTCCTACGAGCAGTACTTC
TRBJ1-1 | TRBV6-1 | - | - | CASSELGTEAFF | TGTGCCAGCAGTGAATTGGGCACTGAAGCTTTCTTT
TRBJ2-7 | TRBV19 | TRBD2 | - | CASRKEASGAYEQYF | TGTGCCAGTAGGAAGGAGGCTAGCGGGGCCTACGAGCAGTACTTC
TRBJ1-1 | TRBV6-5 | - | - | CASSRETDTEAFF | TGTGCCAGCAGCCGGGAGACCGACACTGAAGCTTTCTTT
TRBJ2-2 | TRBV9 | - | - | CASSVGRNTGELFF | TGTGCCAGCAGCGTCGGGCGGAACACCGGGGAGCTGTTTTTT
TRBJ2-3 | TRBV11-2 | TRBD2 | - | CASSLLAVRTDTQYF | TGTGCCAGCAGCTTGCTAGCGGTTCGCACAGATACGCAGTATTTT
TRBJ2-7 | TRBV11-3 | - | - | CASSLGSQGSYEQYF | TGTGCCAGCAGCTTAGGTTCACAGGGCTCCTACGAGCAGTACTTC
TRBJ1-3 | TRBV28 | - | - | CASSLGEVSGNTIYF | TGTGCCAGCAGTTTAGGTGAGGTCTCTGGAAACACCATATATTTT
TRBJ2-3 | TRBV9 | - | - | CASSVEAALDTQYF | TGTGCCAGCAGCGTAGAGGCGGCCTTGGATACGCAGTATTTT
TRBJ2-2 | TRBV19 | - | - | CASTPGRRDTGELFF | TGTGCCAGTACCCCTGGTCGTAGGGACACCGGGGAGCTGTTTTTT
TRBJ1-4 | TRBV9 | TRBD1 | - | CASSVALGQGNEKLFF | TGTGCCAGCAGCGTAGCGTTAGGACAGGGGAATGAAAAACTGTTTTTT
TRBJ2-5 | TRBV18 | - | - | CASSLGGPETQYF | TGTGCCAGCTCACTCGGGGGGCCGGAGACCCAGTACTTC
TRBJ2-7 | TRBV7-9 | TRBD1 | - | CASSQPRGFFSYEQYF | TGTGCCAGCAGCCAACCCAGGGGGTTCTTCTCCTACGAGCAGTACTTC
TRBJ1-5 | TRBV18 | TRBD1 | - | CASSPGTGANQPQHF | TGTGCCAGCTCACCAGGGACAGGGGCCAATCAGCCCCAGCATTTT
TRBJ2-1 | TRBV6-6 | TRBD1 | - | CASSRDRGRNEQFF | TGTGCCAGCAGTCGGGACAGGGGGCGAAATGAGCAGTTCTTC
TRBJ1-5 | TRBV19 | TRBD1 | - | CASRLTRQGAGQPQHF | TGTGCCAGTAGGCTCACTCGGCAGGGGGCGGGTCAGCCCCAGCATTTT
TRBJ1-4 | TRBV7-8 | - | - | CASSLDRSEKLFF | TGTGCCAGCAGCTTAGACAGGAGTGAAAAACTGTTTTTT
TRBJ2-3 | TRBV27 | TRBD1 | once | CASSFWDRPTDTQYF | TGTGCCAGCAGTTTCTGGGACAGGCCCACAGATACGCAGTATTTT
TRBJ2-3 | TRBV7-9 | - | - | CASSSDGAGAHPYF | TGTGCCAGCAGCTCCGATGGGGCGGGGGCCCACCCGTATTTT
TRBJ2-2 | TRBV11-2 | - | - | CASSLVSGVLNTGELFF | TGTGCCAGCAGCTTAGTATCAGGGGTCCTGAACACCGGGGAGCTGTTTTTT
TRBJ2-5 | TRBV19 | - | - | CASSTGQKRTQYF | TGTGCCAGTAGTACAGGACAGAAGAGGACCCAGTACTTC
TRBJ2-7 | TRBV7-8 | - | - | CASSLQGKDEQYF | TGTGCCAGCAGCTTACAGGGAAAGGACGAGCAGTACTTC
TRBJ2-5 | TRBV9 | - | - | CASSTGRGLKETQYF | TGTGCCAGCAGCACAGGCCGGGGGCTCAAAGAGACCCAGTACTTC
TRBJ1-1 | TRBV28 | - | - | CASRQEGMGPPQNTEAFF | TGTGCCAGCAGGCAAGAGGGTATGGGGCCCCCACAGAACACTGAAGCTTTCTTT
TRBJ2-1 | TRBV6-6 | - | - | CATGTGSWGEQFF | TGTGCCACCGGGACGGGTTCCTGGGGGGAGCAGTTCTTC
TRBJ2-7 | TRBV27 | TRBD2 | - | CASSLSAGFYEQYF | TGTGCCAGTTCCCTCTCAGCGGGATTCTACGAGCAGTACTTC
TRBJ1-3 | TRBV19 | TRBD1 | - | CASNPGQSSGNTIYF | TGTGCCAGTAACCCGGGACAGAGCTCTGGAAACACCATATATTTT
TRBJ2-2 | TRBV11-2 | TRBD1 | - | CASSLLGQGIGGELFF | TGTGCCAGCAGCCTTCTGGGACAGGGGATCGGCGGGGAGCTGTTTTTT
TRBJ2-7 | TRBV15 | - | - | CATSRDFAKGGEQYF | TGTGCCACCAGCCGAGACTTTGCCAAGGGGGGCGAGCAGTACTTC
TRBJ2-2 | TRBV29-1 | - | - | CSVKGPGLNTGELFF | TGCAGCGTTAAAGGACCGGGCTTAAACACCGGGGAGCTGTTTTTT
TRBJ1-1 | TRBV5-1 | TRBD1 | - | CASSMGQARTNTEAFF | TGCGCCAGCAGCATGGGACAGGCCCGTACTAACACTGAAGCTTTCTTT
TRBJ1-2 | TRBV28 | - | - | CASSPQTLGGYGYTF | TGTGCCAGCAGTCCCCAAACACTGGGGGGTTATGGCTACACCTTC
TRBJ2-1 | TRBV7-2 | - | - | CASSLAMGAGGFVKNEQFF | TGTGCCAGCAGCTTAGCGATGGGGGCAGGGGGGTTTGTGAAGAATGAGCAGTTCTTC
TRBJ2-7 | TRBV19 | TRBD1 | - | CASGVTGERAYEQYF | TGTGCCAGTGGAGTTACAGGGGAAAGGGCCTACGAGCAGTACTTC
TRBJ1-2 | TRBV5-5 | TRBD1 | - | CASSLVRGLGYTF | TGTGCCAGCAGCTTGGTGAGGGGGCTCGGCTACACCTTC
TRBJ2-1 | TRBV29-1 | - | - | CSVERDERFF | TGCAGCGTTGAAAGGGACGAGCGGTTCTTC
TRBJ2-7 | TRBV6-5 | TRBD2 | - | CASSPAAGSEQYF | TGTGCCAGCAGTCCAGCAGCGGGATCCGAGCAGTACTTC
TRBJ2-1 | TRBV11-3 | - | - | CASSHRGPTNEQFF | TGTGCCAGCAGCCACCGGGGACCCACCAATGAGCAGTTCTTC
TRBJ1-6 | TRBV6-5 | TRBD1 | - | CASSQGDNSPLHF | TGTGCCAGCAGTCAGGGGGATAATTCACCCCTCCACTTT
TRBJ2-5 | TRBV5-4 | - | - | CASSFSAGQFETQYF | TGTGCCAGCAGCTTCTCGGCAGGCCAATTCGAGACCCAGTACTTC
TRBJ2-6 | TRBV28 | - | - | CASSYQPSGANVLTF | TGTGCCAGCAGTTACCAACCCTCTGGGGCCAACGTCCTGACTTTC
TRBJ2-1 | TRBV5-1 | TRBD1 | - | CASSLTGGSYNEQFF | TGCGCCAGCAGCTTGACAGGGGGCTCCTACAATGAGCAGTTCTTC
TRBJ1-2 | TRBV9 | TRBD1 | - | CASSVAPLGTGFTYGYTF | TGTGCCAGCAGCGTAGCTCCATTAGGGACAGGATTTACCTATGGCTACACCTTC
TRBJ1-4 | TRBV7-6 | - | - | CASSLGFRAATNEKLFF | TGTGCCAGCAGCTTAGGCTTCCGGGCTGCAACTAATGAAAAACTGTTTTTT
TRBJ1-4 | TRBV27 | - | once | CASSFSPTGEKLFF | TGTGCCAGCAGTTTCAGTCCTACGGGGGAAAAACTGTTTTTT
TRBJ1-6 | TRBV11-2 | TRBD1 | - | CASSLGSGQSPSPLHF | TGTGCCAGCAGCTTAGGTTCGGGACAGAGCCCTTCACCCCTCCACTTT
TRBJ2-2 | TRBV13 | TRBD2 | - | CASSLRTSGTNTGELFF | TGTGCCAGCAGCTTAAGGACTAGCGGGACGAACACCGGGGAGCTGTTTTTT